These 32 T cell receptor beta chains originate from one sample sequenced in a study of blood T cell repertoires in COVID-19. Profiling relied on immunoSEQ multiplex PCR, and the TCRdb table lists in-frame clones only, not all of them. This sample carries some 240,000 clones, nearly 90% of them seen once, and the ten largest clones take approximately 2.1%. Sequenced: peripheral blood. These receptors all stem from a woman aged 60-75 years with COVID-19, enrolled during active disease.

The CDR3 spells CASSYSSRGNTIYF. The CDR3 DNA is TGTGCCAGCAGTTACTCGTCTAGAGGAAACACCATATATTTT. V is TRBV6-5 and J is TRBJ1-3; the D is unclear. The CDR3 has 14 amino acids. Between the trimmed V and J ends, which lost 0 bases and 4 bases, there was a span of 7 bases. Germline CDR1 is MNHEY and CDR2 is SVGAGI.

The DNA for the CDR3 is TGTGCCAGCAGCTTCCTGGGGGCCACTGAAGCTTTCTTT. It specifies CASSFLGATEAFF. This chain uses TRBV5-6 with TRBJ1-1, with D possibly TRBD1 on 6 matching bases. V lost 2 bases and J lost 4, with 9 bases in between. CDR1 is SGHDT and CDR2 is YYEEEE in the germline V gene. The CDR3 loop spans 13 amino acids. Full variable domain (outside the CDR3, taken from reference TRBV5-6 and TRBJ1-1): DAGVTQSPTHLIKTRGQQVTLRCSPKSGHDTVSWYQQALGQGPQFIFQYYEEEERQRGNFPDRFSGHQFPNYSSELNVNALLLGDSALYLCASSFLGATEAFFGQGTRLTVV.

V gene TRBV24-1 combines with J gene TRBJ1-1; 8 nucleotides match TRBD1. The length of the CDR3 is 15 residues. V lost 9 bases, J lost 2 bases, and 10 bases stayed unmatched. Germline CDR1 KGHDR, CDR2 SFDVKD. Here the CDR3 DNA reads TGTGCCACCCCCCCCTCCGACAGGGGTAACACTGAAGCTTTCTTT. Translated, it gives CATPPSDRGNTEAFF.

This clone showed up just a few times. The V call is TRBV6-4, the J call TRBJ2-1; 10 positions agree with TRBD2. The junction had 11 bases not matched to a gene; V was cut back by 6 bases and J by 3 bases. There are 17 residues in the CDR3. The V gene's germline CDR1 is MRHNA and CDR2 SNTAGT. The CDR3 sequence: CASSYDSTSGVYNEQFF. CDR3 DNA: TGTGCCAGCAGCTACGATTCCACTAGCGGGGTCTACAATGAGCAGTTCTTC.

V and J are TRBV9 and TRBJ2-1; D is uncertain. The CDR3 runs 13 residues. Trimming left V 0 bases short and J 7 bases short, with 8 bases between. The germline gives CDR1 SGDLS, CDR2 YYNGEE. The CDR3 sequence is CASSVGHGNEQFF. CDR3 coding DNA: TGTGCCAGCAGCGTAGGGCACGGGAATGAGCAGTTCTTC.

This clone was recorded once. Here the CDR3 DNA reads TGTGCCTGGGAGGACAGGGTTAACGGCTACACCTTC. Its translation: CAWEDRVNGYTF. This chain joins TRBV30 and TRBJ1-2, with 8 bases identical to TRBD1. The V and J ends lost 5 bases and 8 bases, in that order; junction bases with no gene match: 7. The CDR3 runs 12 residues. The germline V gene encodes CDR1 GTSNPN and CDR2 SVGIG (reference sequence).

In DNA form, the CDR3 reads TGTGCCAGCAGTGCGGCGGGACAGCCATACACTGAAGCTTTCTTT. Translation gives CASSAAGQPYTEAFF. The V call is TRBV27, the J call TRBJ1-1; TRBD1 matches at 7 bases. Per the germline V gene, CDR1 is MNHEY and CDR2 is SMNVEV (reference sequence). This CDR3 has 15 amino acids. J was trimmed by 3 bases and V by 5 bases; bases with no gene match: 9.

V gene TRBV30 combines with J gene TRBJ1-5; D is unresolved. The CDR3 consists of 13 residues. V dropped 4 bases and J dropped 2 bases, with 9 bases sitting between them. Per the germline V gene, CDR1 is GTSNPN and CDR2 is SVGIG (reference sequence). The CDR3, as DNA: TGTGCCTGGAACTTGAACCGCAATCAGCCCCAGCATTTT. It translates to CAWNLNRNQPQHF.

J is TRBJ1-3 and V is TRBV7-6, with unresolved D. Per the germline V gene, CDR1 is SGHVS and CDR2 is FNYEAQ. Trimming pared 8 bases from V and 4 bases from J, leaving 9 bases between. This CDR3 has 12 amino acids. In DNA, the CDR3 is TGTGCCAGCGGCACCGGGGGAAACACCATATATTTT. Protein: CASGTGGNTIYF. Supplemented by reference TRBV7-6 and TRBJ1-3, the full variable domain reads GAGVSQSPRYKVTKRGQDVALRCDPISGHVSLYWYRQALGQGPEFLTYFNYEAQQDKSGLPNDRFSAERPEGSISTLTIQRTEQRDSAMYRCASGTGGNTIYFGEGSWLTVV.

This clone was counted once. The rearrangement links TRBV5-1 to TRBJ1-6; weak D call: TRBD1 (5 bases). V lost 1 base and J 6 bases, leaving 14 bases between the germline ends. Germline values: CDR1 SGHRS, CDR2 YFSETQ. This CDR3 contains 16 residues. This CDR3 is CASSLQGPDSNSPLHF. In DNA form, the CDR3 reads TGCGCCAGCAGCTTGCAGGGTCCAGACTCTAATTCACCCCTCCACTTT.

The chain uses TRBV15 and TRBJ1-2; tentative D call: TRBD1 (5 bases). Germline CDR1 and CDR2: LNHNV and YYDKDF (reference sequence). V lost 0 bases to trimming and J lost 4 bases, with 12 bases between them. This CDR3 comprises 15 residues. The CDR3 reads CATSREIRQGYGYTF. The CDR3 bases are TGTGCCACCAGCAGAGAGATCCGGCAGGGCTATGGCTACACCTTC. Full variable domain (remainder filled in from reference TRBV15 and TRBJ1-2): DAMVIQNPRYQVTQFGKPVTLSCSQTLNHNVMYWYQQKSSQAPKLLFHYYDKDFNNEADTPDNFQSRRPNTSFCFLDIRSPGLGDTAMYLCATSREIRQGYGYTFGSGTRLTVV.

This chain uses TRBV7-2 with TRBJ2-3, with 7 positions matching TRBD2. The germline V gene has CDR1 SGHTA and CDR2 FQGNSA. V lost 5 bases, J lost 5 bases, and 13 bases stayed unmatched. The length of the CDR3 is 16 residues. CDR3 coding DNA: TGTGCCAGCAGCCCCATTCGGGGAGGGGTTGGAGATACGCAGTATTTT. Its protein is CASSPIRGGVGDTQYF.

The rearrangement links TRBV4-2 to TRBJ2-1; 11 bases map to TRBD2. With 0 bases clipped from V and 4 bases from J, the junction kept 11 bases outside the gene matches. Germline-derived CDR1 and CDR2 are LGHNA and YNFKEQ. This CDR3 comprises 19 residues. CDR3 protein: CASSQDIRASGGLYNEQFF. DNA of the CDR3: TGTGCCAGCAGCCAAGATATCAGGGCTAGCGGGGGGCTATACAATGAGCAGTTCTTC.

The chain links TRBV7-2 to TRBJ1-1; D is unresolved. Germline V lookup: CDR1 SGHTA, CDR2 FQGNSA. CDR3 size: 15 residues. V was pared by 5 bases and J by 4 bases, with 17 bases between. The CDR3 sequence: CASSPPLRAITEAFF. CDR3 nucleotide sequence: TGTGCCAGCAGCCCCCCCCTGCGGGCTATCACTGAAGCTTTCTTT.

The chain combines TRBV5-8 with TRBJ1-2, with a possible D match to TRBD1 (6 bases). This CDR3 spans 13 amino acids. V was clipped by 10 bases and J by 5 bases, with 18 bases between them. Germline-derived CDR1 and CDR2 are SGHTS and YDEGEE. The DNA for the CDR3 is TGTGCCGGACGTTCGGACAGCCTTTATGGCTACACCTTC. It translates to CAGRSDSLYGYTF. Drawing the rest from reference TRBV5-8 and TRBJ1-2, the complete variable domain is EAGVTQSPTHLIKTRGQQATLRCSPISGHTSVYWYQQALGLGLQFLLWYDEGEERNRGNFPPRFSGRQFPNYSSELNVNALELEDSALYLCAGRSDSLYGYTFGSGTRLTVV.

The chain links TRBV11-2 to TRBJ1-5, with 8 bases lining up with TRBD1. Trimming took 5 bases from V and 3 from J; bases not matched to a gene: 3. There are 14 residues in the CDR3. The V gene's germline CDR1 is SGHAT and CDR2 FQNNGV. Here the CDR3 DNA reads TGTGCCAGCAGCCGACAGGGGATCAATCAGCCCCAGCATTTT. This sequence encodes CASSRQGINQPQHF. Supplemented by reference TRBV11-2 and TRBJ1-5, the full variable domain reads EAGVAQSPRYKIIEKRQSVAFWCNPISGHATLYWYQQILGQGPKLLIQFQNNGVVDDSQLPKDRFSAERLKGVDSTLKIQPAKLEDSAVYLCASSRQGINQPQHFGDGTRLSIL.

J is TRBJ1-2 and V is TRBV7-9; D uncertain. Germline CDR1 is SEHNR and CDR2 is FQNEAQ (reference sequence). The CDR3 is 16 amino acids. V lost 0 bases to trimming and J lost 8 bases, with 19 bases between them. The CDR3 region is CASSLATPSTVRGYTF. The CDR3 DNA reads TGTGCCAGCAGCTTAGCGACGCCTAGTACTGTTCGGGGCTACACCTTC.

The chain joins TRBV11-2 to TRBJ2-7; tentatively, D is TRBD2 (6 bases). V was pared by 8 bases and J by 0 bases, with 11 bases between. CDR1 and CDR2 from the germline V gene are SGHAT and FQNNGV. The CDR3 has 13 residues. CDR3 region: CASGRGASYEQYF. DNA for the CDR3: TGTGCCAGCGGGCGGGGAGCCTCCTACGAGCAGTACTTC.

This rearrangement joins TRBV3-1 (or the pseudogene TRBV3-2) to TRBJ1-4; TRBD1 aligns across 7 bases. The germline gives CDR1 LGHDT, CDR2 YNNKEL (reference sequence). The CDR3 contains 15 residues. Trimming removed 3 bases from V and 7 bases from J; junction bases left unmatched: 8. CDR3 DNA sequence: TGTGCCAGCAGCCACGCACAGGGGACGGGTGAAAAACTGTTTTTT. This gives the protein CASSHAQGTGEKLFF.

The gene calls are TRBV7-2 and TRBJ1-3; perhaps TRBD1 as D (5 bases). CDR3 length equals 16 residues. Trimming took off 0 bases at V and 6 bases at J, with 15 bases between the two ends. Germline values: CDR1 SGHTA, CDR2 FQGNSA. CDR3 residues: CASSLAGQPGINTIYF. The CDR3 DNA reads TGTGCCAGCAGCTTAGCGGGCCAGCCAGGGATAAACACCATATATTTT.

V usage is TRBV28 and J usage is TRBJ1-1; D may be TRBD1 (6 bases). Looked up from germline, CDR1 is MDHEN and CDR2 is SYDVKM. The CDR3 extends over 14 amino acids. V lost 2 bases to trimming and J lost 5 bases, with 12 bases between them. The CDR3, as DNA: TGTGCCAGCAGTTTAAGGGGGGGACGAACTGAAGCTTTCTTT. This gives the protein CASSLRGGRTEAFF.

V is TRBV7-8 and J is TRBJ2-1; 8 nucleotides agree with TRBD2. Germline V gene sequence: CDR1 SGHVS, CDR2 FQNEAQ. This CDR3 contains 15 residues. V gave up 3 bases and J gave up 3 bases; unmatched junction bases: 4. The CDR3 coding sequence is TGTGCCAGCAGCTTTGCGGGGGGCCTCTACAATGAGCAGTTCTTC. The encoded protein is CASSFAGGLYNEQFF.

This clone was detected only once. This chain links TRBV25-1 with TRBJ2-5, with 8 nucleotides matching TRBD1. Unmatched junction bases numbered 6, after V lost 5 bases and J lost 1 base. The CDR3 has 15 amino acids. Germline V gene lookup returns CDR1 MGHDK and CDR2 SYGVNS. This CDR3 is CASSHQGASQETQYF. CDR3 in DNA: TGTGCCAGCAGTCACCAGGGGGCCTCCCAAGAGACCCAGTACTTC.

CDR3 protein: CASSQDSGGAYNEQFF. Here the CDR3 DNA reads TGTGCCAGCAGCCAAGATAGCGGGGGTGCTTACAATGAGCAGTTCTTC. The V gene is TRBV4-2, the J gene TRBJ2-1; 9 nucleotides match TRBD2. J was trimmed by 4 bases and V by 0 bases; bases with no gene match: 4. The CDR3 is 16 residues long. In germline, CDR1 is LGHNA, CDR2 YNFKEQ.

The chain recombines TRBV18 with TRBJ2-3; the D gene is possibly TRBD2 (5 bases). CDR1 is KGHSH, CDR2 LQKENI, per germline. This CDR3 region has 16 residues. V was shortened by 2 bases and J by 1 base, with 13 bases between the two germline ends. This CDR3 is CASSPAGRGRTDTQYF. CDR3 nucleotide sequence: TGTGCCAGCTCACCAGCGGGTCGCGGTCGCACAGATACGCAGTATTTT.

V is TRBV6-5 and J is TRBJ1-2; D unclear. Germline V gene sequence: CDR1 MNHEY, CDR2 SVGAGI. The length of the CDR3 is 13 residues. Trimming shortened V by 5 bases and J by 6 bases, and 13 bases separated the two germline ends. This chain's CDR3 is CASSPREAHGYTF. DNA for the CDR3: TGTGCCAGCAGTCCCCGAGAGGCGCATGGCTACACCTTC.

The chain links TRBV19 to TRBJ1-2; tentative D call: TRBD1 (5 bases). Germline V lookup: CDR1 LNHDA, CDR2 SQIVND (reference sequence). V was shortened by 6 bases and J by 3 bases, with 8 bases between the two germline ends. The CDR3 is 12 residues long. The CDR3 DNA reads as TGTGCCAGTAGCAGGGAGGACTATGGCTACACCTTC. It translates to CASSREDYGYTF.

This chain joins TRBV29-1 and TRBJ1-5; D is uncertain. Germline values: CDR1 SQVTM, CDR2 ANQGSEA. This CDR3 has 14 residues. The V and J ends lost 4 bases and 5 bases respectively, with 15 bases between them. The CDR3 coding sequence is TGCAGCGTTGGGCTAGGATCGAGTGATCAGCCCCAGCATTTT. Amino acids: CSVGLGSSDQPQHF.

The chain joins TRBV2 to TRBJ2-1; D uncertain. The germline V and J ends were trimmed by 4 bases and 4 bases, with 8 bases remaining between them. The length of the CDR3 is 13 residues. The germline CDR1 and CDR2 sequences are SNHLY and FYNNEI. The CDR3 coding sequence is TGTGCCAGCAGTGTAAACGGTTACAATGAGCAGTTCTTC. Translation gives CASSVNGYNEQFF.

To note about this clone: Other DNA variants within this sample encode the same CDR3. The chain links TRBV4-1 to TRBJ2-6; D not certain. Germline V gives CDR1 MGHRA, CDR2 YSYEKL. Between the trimmed V and J ends, which lost 1 base and 1 base, there was a span of 5 bases. CDR3 length: 15 residues. The CDR3 nucleotides read TGCGCCAGCAGCCAAGCCCAGTCTGGGGCCAACGTCCTGACTTTC. It translates to CASSQAQSGANVLTF.

As for this clone: An end of the junction does not agree with germline; a read error may underlie this. The rearrangement joins TRBV6-2 or TRBV6-3 to TRBJ1-2; D uncertain. The CDR3 runs to 11 residues. Looked up from germline, CDR1 is MNHEY and CDR2 is SVGEGT. This CDR3 reads CASSYRDTTLF. The CDR3 DNA reads as TGTGCCAGCAGTTACCGTGACACAACCCTCTTC.

The V gene is TRBV4-1, the J gene TRBJ1-6, with 10 bases lining up with TRBD1. With V trimmed by 1 base and J by 8 bases, 14 bases remained unmatched. The CDR3 loop spans 19 amino acids. Germline values: CDR1 MGHRA, CDR2 YSYEKL. The CDR3 nucleotides read TGCGCCAGCAGCCAAGTTAGGGACAGGGGTCCTTTGTCGGATTCACCCCTCCACTTT. Translating gives CASSQVRDRGPLSDSPLHF.